Listed here is a single TCR beta chain. What it binds is not known. These data belong to a study of OX40 agonist ivuxolimab in advanced cancers. Regarding the study as a whole: Antigen specificity of clonally expanded peripheral T cells was not established.

TCRdb's table, derived via immunoSEQ multiplex PCR, lists solely in-frame clones and lacks some. The table has under 60,000 clones, roughly 90% seen once; the top ten hold about 5%. The input for sequencing was CD4+ or CD8+ T cells sorted from blood, taken in a trial of the OX40 agonist ivuxolimab. The receptor comes from an adult with an advanced solid tumor such as melanoma, head and neck, liver or kidney cancer.

The CDR3 sequence: CASWRQGYGYTF. In DNA, the CDR3 is TGTGCCAGCTGGAGACAGGGCTATGGCTACACCTTC. The V and J genes are TRBV5-6 and TRBJ1-2; 7 positions match TRBD1. The ends lost 7 bases at V and 4 bases at J; junction bases unmatched: 4. The CDR3 extends over 12 amino acids. CDR1 is SGHDT, CDR2 YYEEEE, per germline.